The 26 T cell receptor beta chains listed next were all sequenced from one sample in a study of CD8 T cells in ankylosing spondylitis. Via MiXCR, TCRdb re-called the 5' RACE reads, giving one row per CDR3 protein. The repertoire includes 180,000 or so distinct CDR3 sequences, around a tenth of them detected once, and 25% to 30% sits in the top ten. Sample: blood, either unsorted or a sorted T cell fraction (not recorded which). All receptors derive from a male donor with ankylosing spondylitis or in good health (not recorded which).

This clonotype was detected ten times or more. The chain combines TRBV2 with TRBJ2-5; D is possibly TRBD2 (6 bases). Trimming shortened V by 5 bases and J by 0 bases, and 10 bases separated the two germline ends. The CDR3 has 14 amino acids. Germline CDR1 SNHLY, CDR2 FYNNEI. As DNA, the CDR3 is TGTGCCAGCAGTCGCGGGACCAACCAAGAGACCCAGTACTTC. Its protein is CASSRGTNQETQYF.

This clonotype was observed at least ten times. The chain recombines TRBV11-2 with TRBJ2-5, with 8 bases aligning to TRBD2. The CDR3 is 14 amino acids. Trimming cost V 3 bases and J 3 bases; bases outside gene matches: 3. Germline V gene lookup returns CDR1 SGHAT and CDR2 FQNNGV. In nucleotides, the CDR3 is TGTGCCAGCAGCTTCGGGACTAGTAAAGAGACCCAGTACTTC. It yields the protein CASSFGTSKETQYF.

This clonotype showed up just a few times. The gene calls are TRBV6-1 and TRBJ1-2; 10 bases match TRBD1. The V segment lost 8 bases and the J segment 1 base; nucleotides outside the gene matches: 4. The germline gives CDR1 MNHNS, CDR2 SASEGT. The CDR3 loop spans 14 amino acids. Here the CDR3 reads CASGQGGLNYGYTF. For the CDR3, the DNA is TGTGCCAGCGGACAGGGGGGACTTAACTATGGCTACACCTTC.

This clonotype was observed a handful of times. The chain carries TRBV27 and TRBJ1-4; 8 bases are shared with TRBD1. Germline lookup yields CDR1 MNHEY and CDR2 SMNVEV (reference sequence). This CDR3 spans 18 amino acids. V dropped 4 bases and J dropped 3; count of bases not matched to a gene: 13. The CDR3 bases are TGTGCCAGCAGTTGGACAGGGTCCCGGGGGGTTGCTAATGAAAAACTGTTTTTT. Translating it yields CASSWTGSRGVANEKLFF.

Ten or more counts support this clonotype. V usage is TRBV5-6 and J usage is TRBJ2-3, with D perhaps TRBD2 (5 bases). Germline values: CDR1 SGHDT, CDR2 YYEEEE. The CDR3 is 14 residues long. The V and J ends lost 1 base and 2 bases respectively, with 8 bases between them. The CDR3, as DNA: TGTGCCAGCAGCTTGAGACTAATCACAGATACGCAGTATTTT. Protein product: CASSLRLITDTQYF.

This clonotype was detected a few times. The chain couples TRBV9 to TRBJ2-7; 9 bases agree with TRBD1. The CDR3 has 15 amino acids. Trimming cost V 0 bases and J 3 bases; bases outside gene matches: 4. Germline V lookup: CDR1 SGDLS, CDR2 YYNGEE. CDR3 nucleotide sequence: TGTGCCAGCAGCGTAGTTCCGGGACAGGGCTACGAGCAGTACTTC. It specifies CASSVVPGQGYEQYF.

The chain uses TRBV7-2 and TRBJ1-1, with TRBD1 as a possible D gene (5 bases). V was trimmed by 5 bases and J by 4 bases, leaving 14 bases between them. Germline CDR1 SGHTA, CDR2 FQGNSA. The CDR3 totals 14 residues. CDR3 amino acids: CASSHTGGGTEAFF. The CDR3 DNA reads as TGTGCCAGCAGCCATACCGGGGGGGGCACTGAAGCTTTCTTT.

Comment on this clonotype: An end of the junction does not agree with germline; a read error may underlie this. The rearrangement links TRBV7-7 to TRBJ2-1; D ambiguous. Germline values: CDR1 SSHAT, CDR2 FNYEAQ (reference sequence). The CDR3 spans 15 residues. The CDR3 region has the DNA TGTGCCAGCAGATTAGATCGGCAGGTCTACAATGAGCAGTTCTTC. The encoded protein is CASRLDRQVYNEQFF. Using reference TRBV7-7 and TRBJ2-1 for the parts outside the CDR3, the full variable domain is GAGVSQSPRYKVTKRGQDVTLRCDPISSHATLYWYQQALGQGPEFLTYFNYEAQPDKSGLPSDRFSAERPEGSISTLTIQRTEQRDSAMYRCASRLDRQVYNEQFFGPGTRLTVL.

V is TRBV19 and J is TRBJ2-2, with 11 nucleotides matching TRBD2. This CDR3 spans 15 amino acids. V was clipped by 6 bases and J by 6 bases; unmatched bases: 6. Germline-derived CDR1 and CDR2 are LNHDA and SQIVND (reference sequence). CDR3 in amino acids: CASRKIAGGSGELFF. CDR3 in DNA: TGTGCCAGTAGGAAGATAGCGGGGGGGTCCGGGGAGCTGTTTTTT.

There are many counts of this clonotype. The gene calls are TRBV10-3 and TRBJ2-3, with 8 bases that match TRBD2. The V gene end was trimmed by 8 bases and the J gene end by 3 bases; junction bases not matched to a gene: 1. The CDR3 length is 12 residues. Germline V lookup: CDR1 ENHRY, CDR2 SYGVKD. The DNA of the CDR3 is TGTGCCATCCGGGGGGGGACAGATACGCAGTATTTT. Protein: CAIRGGTDTQYF.

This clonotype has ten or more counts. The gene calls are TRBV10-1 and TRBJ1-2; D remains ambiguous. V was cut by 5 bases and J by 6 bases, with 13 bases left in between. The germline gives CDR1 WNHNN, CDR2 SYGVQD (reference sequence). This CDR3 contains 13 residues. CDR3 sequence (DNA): TGCGCCAGCAGTCCCAGCGTCCAGAATGGCTACACCTTC. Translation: CASSPSVQNGYTF.

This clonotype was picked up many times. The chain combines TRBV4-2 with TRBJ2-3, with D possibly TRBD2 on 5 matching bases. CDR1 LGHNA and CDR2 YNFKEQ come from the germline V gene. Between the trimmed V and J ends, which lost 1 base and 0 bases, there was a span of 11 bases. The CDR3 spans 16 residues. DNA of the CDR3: TGTGCCAGCAGCCAAGTTGGTAGGACTAGCACAGATACGCAGTATTTT. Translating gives CASSQVGRTSTDTQYF.

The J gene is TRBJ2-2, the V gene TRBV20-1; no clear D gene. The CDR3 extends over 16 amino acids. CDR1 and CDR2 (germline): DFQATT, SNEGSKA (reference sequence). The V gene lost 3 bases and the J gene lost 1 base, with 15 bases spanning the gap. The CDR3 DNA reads TGCAGTGCTAGTGGGTTTGCGTGGGGGAACACCGGGGAGCTGTTTTTT. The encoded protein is CSASGFAWGNTGELFF.

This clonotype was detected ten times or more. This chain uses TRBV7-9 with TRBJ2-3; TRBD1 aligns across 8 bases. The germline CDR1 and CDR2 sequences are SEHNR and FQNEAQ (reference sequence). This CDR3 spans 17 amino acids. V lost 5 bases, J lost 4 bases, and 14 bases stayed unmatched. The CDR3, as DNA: TGTGCCAGCAGCCCACTTCCAGGGGGCCCCCTAGCAGATACGCAGTATTTT. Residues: CASSPLPGGPLADTQYF.

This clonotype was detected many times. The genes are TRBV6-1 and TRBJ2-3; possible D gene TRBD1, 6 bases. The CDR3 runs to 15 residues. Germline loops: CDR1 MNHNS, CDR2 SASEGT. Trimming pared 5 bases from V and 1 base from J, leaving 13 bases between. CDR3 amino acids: CASSRVWGRTDTQYF. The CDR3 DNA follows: TGTGCCAGCAGTCGAGTGTGGGGGCGCACAGATACGCAGTATTTT.

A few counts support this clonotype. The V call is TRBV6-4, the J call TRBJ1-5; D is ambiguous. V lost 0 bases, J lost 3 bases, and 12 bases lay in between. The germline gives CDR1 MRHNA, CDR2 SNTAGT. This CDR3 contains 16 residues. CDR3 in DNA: TGTGCCAGCAGTGACTCCCATCGGGCATACAATCAGCCCCAGCATTTT. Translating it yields CASSDSHRAYNQPQHF.

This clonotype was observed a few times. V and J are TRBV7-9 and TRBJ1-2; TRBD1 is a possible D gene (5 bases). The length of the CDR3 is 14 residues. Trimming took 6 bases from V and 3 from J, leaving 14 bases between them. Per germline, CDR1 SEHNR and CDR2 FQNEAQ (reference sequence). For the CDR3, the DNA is TGTGCCAGCAGTCCTCTCGGGGGGGACTATGGCTACACCTTC. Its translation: CASSPLGGDYGYTF.

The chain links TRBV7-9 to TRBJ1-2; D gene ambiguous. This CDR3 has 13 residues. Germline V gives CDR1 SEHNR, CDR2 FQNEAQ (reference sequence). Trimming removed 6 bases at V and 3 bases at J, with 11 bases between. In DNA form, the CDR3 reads TGTGCCAGCAGGTTACACAGTTACTATGGCTACACCTTC. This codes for CASRLHSYYGYTF.

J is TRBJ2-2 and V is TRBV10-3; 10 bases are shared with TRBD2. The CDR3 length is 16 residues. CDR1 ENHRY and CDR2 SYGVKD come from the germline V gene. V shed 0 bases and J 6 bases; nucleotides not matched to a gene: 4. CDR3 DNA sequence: TGTGCCATCAGTGAGTCGCGTAGCGGGAGGCCCGGGGAGCTGTTTTTT. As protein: CAISESRSGRPGELFF.

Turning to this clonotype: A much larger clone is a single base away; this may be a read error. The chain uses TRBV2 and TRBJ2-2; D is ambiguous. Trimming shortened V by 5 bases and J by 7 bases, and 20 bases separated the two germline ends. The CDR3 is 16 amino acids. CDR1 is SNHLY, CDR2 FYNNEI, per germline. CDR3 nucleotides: TGTGCCAGCAGTCCTACGTATCCCGCTAGTATCGGGGAGCTGTTTTTT. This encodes CASSPTYPASIGELFF.

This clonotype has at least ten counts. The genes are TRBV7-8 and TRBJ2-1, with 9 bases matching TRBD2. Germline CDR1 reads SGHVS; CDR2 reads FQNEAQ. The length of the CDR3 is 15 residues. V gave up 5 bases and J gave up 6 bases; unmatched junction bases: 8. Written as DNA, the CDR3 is TGTGCCAGCAGCAGCGCGGGGGGGCGCGTCAATGAGCAGTTCTTC. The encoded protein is CASSSAGGRVNEQFF.

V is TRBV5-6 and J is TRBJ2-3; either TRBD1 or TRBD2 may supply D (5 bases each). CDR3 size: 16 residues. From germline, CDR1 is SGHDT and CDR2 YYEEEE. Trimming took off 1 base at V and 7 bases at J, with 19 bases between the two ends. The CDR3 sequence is CASSLPGWDGANTQYF. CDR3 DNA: TGTGCCAGCAGCTTGCCCGGGTGGGACGGAGCAAATACGCAGTATTTT.

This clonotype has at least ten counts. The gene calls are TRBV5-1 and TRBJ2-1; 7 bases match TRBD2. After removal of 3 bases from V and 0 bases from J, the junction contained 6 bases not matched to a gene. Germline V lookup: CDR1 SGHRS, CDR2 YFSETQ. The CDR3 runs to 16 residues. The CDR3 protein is CASSSGTTPSYNEQFF. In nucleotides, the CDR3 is TGCGCCAGCAGCTCCGGGACTACCCCCTCCTACAATGAGCAGTTCTTC.

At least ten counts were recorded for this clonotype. CDR3 amino acids: CASSYPYGSGSGTDTQYF. The CDR3, as DNA: TGTGCCAGCAGTTATCCCTACGGTAGCGGGAGTGGCACAGATACGCAGTATTTT. V usage is TRBV6-5 and J usage is TRBJ2-3; the match to TRBD2 covers 9 bases. V lost 3 bases to trimming and J lost 1 base; unmatched junction nucleotides: 11. Germline CDR1 reads MNHEY; CDR2 reads SVGAGI. This CDR3 comprises 18 residues.

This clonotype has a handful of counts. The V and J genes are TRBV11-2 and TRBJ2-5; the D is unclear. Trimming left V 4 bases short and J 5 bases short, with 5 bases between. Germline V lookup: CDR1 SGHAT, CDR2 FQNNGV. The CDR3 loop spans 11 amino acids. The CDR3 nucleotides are TGTGCCAGCAGCTCGATGGAGACCCAGTACTTC. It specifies CASSSMETQYF.

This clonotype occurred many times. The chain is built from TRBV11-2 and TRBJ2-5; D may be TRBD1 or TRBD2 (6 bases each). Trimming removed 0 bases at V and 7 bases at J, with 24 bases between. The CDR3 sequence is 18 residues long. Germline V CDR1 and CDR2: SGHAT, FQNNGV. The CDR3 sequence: CASSLDRGGAGGRWTQYF. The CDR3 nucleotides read TGTGCCAGCAGCTTAGATCGCGGCGGCGCCGGGGGCCGGTGGACCCAGTACTTC.